These 11 T cell receptor beta chains originate from one sample sequenced in a study of CD8 T cells in Susac syndrome. Reverse transcription of about 0.45 to 1 ug RNA was performed with random hexamers. TCRdb fed the immunoSEQ multiplex PCR reads into MiXCR, producing one record per CDR3 protein. The sample contains over 200,000 distinct CDR3 sequences, just under 95% of which appear only once. The material sequenced was CD4+ T cells from PBMCs. These receptors were collected from a human donor with multiple sclerosis.

This clonotype has a handful of counts. The J gene is TRBJ1-4, the V gene TRBV27; D gene ambiguous. Germline CDR1 and CDR2: MNHEY and SMNVEV (reference sequence). The CDR3 consists of 14 residues. V shed 3 bases and J shed 7 bases, with 12 bases lying between them. CDR3 in DNA: TGTGCCAGCAGTTTCCCCGGTGAGGGTGAAAAACTGTTTTTT. Its protein is CASSFPGEGEKLFF.

The chain combines TRBV20-1 with TRBJ2-5; D gene unclear. The V end was cut by 6 bases, the J end by 1 base, with 15 bases between. The CDR3 is 14 residues long. Germline CDR1 reads DFQATT; CDR2 reads SNEGSKA (reference sequence). This CDR3 reads CSAIKSQTQETQYF. Here the CDR3 DNA reads TGCAGTGCCATCAAGTCCCAAACCCAAGAGACCCAGTACTTC.

This clonotype showed up just once. The V call is TRBV2, the J call TRBJ1-1; D gene unclear. The V and J ends lost 6 bases and 3 bases respectively, with 14 bases between them. The CDR3 consists of 14 residues. The germline V gene has CDR1 SNHLY and CDR2 FYNNEI. The CDR3 DNA reads TGTGCCAGCAGAGAGAGAGCCAGCGACACTGAAGCTTTCTTT. Translated, it gives CASRERASDTEAFF.

The CDR3 spells CASSLEGPGSTEAFF. As DNA, the CDR3 is TGTGCCAGCAGCTTAGAGGGCCCAGGAAGCACTGAAGCTTTCTTT. This chain joins TRBV11-3 and TRBJ1-1; D not resolved. Germline V gives CDR1 SGHNT, CDR2 YENEEA. V lost 0 bases, J lost 4 bases, and 12 bases lay in between. This CDR3 contains 15 residues.

V and J are TRBV3-1 and TRBJ1-5; D uncertain. Per the germline V gene, CDR1 is LGHDT and CDR2 is YNNKEL (reference sequence). The CDR3 spans 13 residues. Between the trimmed V and J ends, which lost 2 bases and 0 bases, there was a span of 2 bases. This CDR3 is CASSQISNQPQHF. The CDR3 nucleotides read TGTGCCAGCAGCCAAATTAGCAATCAGCCCCAGCATTTT.

The rearrangement uses TRBV2 and TRBJ1-4; no clear D. Per the germline V gene, CDR1 is SNHLY and CDR2 is FYNNEI. Trimming took 8 bases from V and 7 from J, leaving 11 bases between them. The CDR3 extends over 12 amino acids. This chain's CDR3 is CASSARTEKLFF. DNA of the CDR3: TGTGCCAGCTCAGCCAGAACTGAAAAACTGTTTTTT.

The chain joins TRBV27 to TRBJ1-5; D unresolved. The CDR3 covers 15 residues. CDR1 is MNHEY and CDR2 is SMNVEV in the germline V gene (reference sequence). The germline V and J ends were trimmed by 10 bases and 6 bases, with 22 bases remaining between them. CDR3 bases: TGTGCCACCTCCCGAGACGCGCGAGGTAGTCAGCCCCAGCATTTT. Translation: CATSRDARGSQPQHF.

This CDR3 reads CSALLAGQETQYF. As DNA, the CDR3 is TGCAGTGCTTTACTAGCGGGGCAAGAGACCCAGTACTTC. The chain employs TRBV20-1 and TRBJ2-5; 10 bases agree with TRBD2. CDR3 length: 13 amino acids. Losses at the gene ends were 5 bases for V and 2 bases for J; bases not matched to a gene: 2. Germline V gene data show CDR1 as DFQATT and CDR2 as SNEGSKA (reference sequence).

The V and J genes are TRBV20-1 and TRBJ2-7, with a possible D match to TRBD1 (5 bases). V shed 1 base and J shed 7 bases, with 17 bases lying between them. The CDR3 has 14 amino acids. CDR1 is DFQATT, CDR2 SNEGSKA, per germline (reference sequence). The CDR3 DNA is TGCAGTGCTAGAGCTGGCGGCGGCCAGGGAGAGCAGTACTTC. This gives the protein CSARAGGGQGEQYF.

The J gene is TRBJ2-2, the V gene TRBV30; 8 nucleotides agree with TRBD1. J was trimmed by 1 base and V by 3 bases; bases with no gene match: 4. CDR3 length equals 15 residues. Per germline, CDR1 GTSNPN and CDR2 SVGIG (reference sequence). In DNA form, the CDR3 reads TGTGCCTGGAGCAGAGGACAGGGGAACACCGGGGAGCTGTTTTTT. The encoded protein is CAWSRGQGNTGELFF. Supplemented by reference TRBV30 and TRBJ2-2, the full variable domain reads SQTIHQWPATLVQPVGSPLSLECTVEGTSNPNLYWYRQAAGRGLQLLFYSVGIGQISSEVPQNLSASRPQDRQFILSSKKLLLSDSGFYLCAWSRGQGNTGELFFGEGSRLTVL.

The chain couples TRBV20-1 to TRBJ2-7; 7 bases line up with TRBD2. Per the germline V gene, CDR1 is DFQATT and CDR2 is SNEGSKA (reference sequence). The CDR3 is 12 residues long. Losses at the gene ends were 3 bases for V and 3 bases for J; bases not matched to a gene: 2. This CDR3 reads CSASLAGYEQYF. The CDR3 coding sequence is TGCAGTGCTAGCTTAGCGGGCTACGAGCAGTACTTC.